The rows below give T cell receptor beta chains drawn from one sample of a study of blood T cell repertoires in COVID-19. The data were produced by immunoSEQ multiplex PCR, yet TCRdb's version contains in-frame clones alone and is incomplete. The sample includes roughly 130,000 clones, roughly 80% of them seen just once. Sequencing was performed on peripheral blood. The receptors derive from a man aged 70 or older with acute or convalescent COVID-19. CDR3s include the opening cysteine and the closing phenylalanine or tryptophan. Each record gives: clone size, J gene, V gene, D gene, CDR3 protein, CDR3 DNA. D genes are given only for firm matches. Some rows mark clone size as missing; the rest say once, few, many or name a class of expanded clone.

abundance: .
j_gene: TRBJ1-6
v_gene: TRBV28
d_gene: TRBD1
CDR3aa: CASRSSLYRGSNSPLHF
CDR3nt: TGTGCCAGCAGGTCTTCCCTATACAGGGGAAGTAATTCACCCCTCCACTTT

abundance: .
j_gene: TRBJ2-1
v_gene: TRBV6-1
d_gene: TRBD2
CDR3aa: CASSETREGQFF
CDR3nt: TGTGCCAGCAGTGAAACAAGGGAGGGGCAGTTCTTC

abundance: .
j_gene: TRBJ1-4
v_gene: TRBV28
d_gene: .
CDR3aa: CASSSWQGGVINEKLFF
CDR3nt: TGTGCCAGCAGTTCATGGCAGGGAGGTGTTATTAATGAAAAACTGTTTTTT

abundance: once
j_gene: TRBJ1-3
v_gene: TRBV5-1
d_gene: .
CDR3aa: CASSPQGTGNTIYF
CDR3nt: TGCGCCAGCAGCCCCCAGGGGACCGGAAACACCATATATTTT

abundance: .
j_gene: TRBJ1-1
v_gene: TRBV6-5
d_gene: .
CDR3aa: CASSPQGQGNTEAFF
CDR3nt: TGTGCCAGCAGCCCCCAGGGCCAGGGGAACACTGAAGCTTTCTTT

abundance: .
j_gene: TRBJ2-5
v_gene: TRBV18
d_gene: .
CDR3aa: CASSPNAQQETQYF
CDR3nt: TGTGCCAGCTCACCCAATGCGCAACAAGAGACCCAGTACTTC

abundance: .
j_gene: TRBJ2-7
v_gene: TRBV6-1
d_gene: TRBD1
CDR3aa: CASSDVRDRGSYEQYF
CDR3nt: TGTGCCAGCAGTGACGTGCGAGACAGGGGATCTTACGAGCAGTACTTC

abundance: .
j_gene: TRBJ2-1
v_gene: TRBV4-1
d_gene: .
CDR3aa: CASSQPGSYNEQFF
CDR3nt: TGCGCCAGCAGCCAGCCGGGCTCCTACAATGAGCAGTTCTTC

abundance: once
j_gene: TRBJ2-5
v_gene: TRBV7-9
d_gene: .
CDR3aa: CASSFPWATQYF
CDR3nt: TGTGCCAGCAGCTTCCCTTGGGCGACCCAGTACTTC

abundance: .
j_gene: TRBJ1-6
v_gene: TRBV7-2
d_gene: .
CDR3aa: CASSPDSYNSPLHF
CDR3nt: TGTGCCAGCAGCCCAGACAGCTATAATTCACCCCTCCACTTT

abundance: .
j_gene: TRBJ2-1
v_gene: TRBV28
d_gene: .
CDR3aa: CASLSQAWNEQFF
CDR3nt: TGTGCCAGCTTATCCCAGGCATGGAATGAGCAGTTCTTC

abundance: .
j_gene: TRBJ1-3
v_gene: TRBV6-5
d_gene: .
CDR3aa: CATRPRGAGGNTIYF
CDR3nt: TGTGCCACCCGACCCCGGGGGGCTGGGGGAAACACCATATATTTT

abundance: .
j_gene: TRBJ1-3
v_gene: TRBV6-6
d_gene: TRBD1
CDR3aa: CASSSGQGATGNTIYF
CDR3nt: TGTGCCAGCAGTTCGGGACAGGGGGCTACAGGAAACACCATATATTTT

abundance: .
j_gene: TRBJ1-1
v_gene: TRBV5-1
d_gene: .
CDR3aa: CASSFARGMNTEAFF
CDR3nt: TGCGCCAGCAGCTTTGCTCGGGGAATGAACACTGAAGCTTTCTTT

abundance: once
j_gene: TRBJ1-4
v_gene: TRBV5-6
d_gene: .
CDR3aa: CASSPGLNEKLFF
CDR3nt: TGTGCCAGCAGCCCCGGACTAAATGAAAAACTGTTTTTT

abundance: .
j_gene: TRBJ1-5
v_gene: TRBV6-2/TRBV6-3
d_gene: TRBD1
CDR3aa: CASSKTGGNQPQHF
CDR3nt: TGTGCCAGCAGTAAGACAGGGGGGAATCAGCCCCAGCATTTT

abundance: once
j_gene: TRBJ2-7
v_gene: TRBV4-2
d_gene: TRBD2
CDR3aa: CASSQGLAGGREQYF
CDR3nt: TGTGCCAGCAGCCAAGGACTAGCGGGGGGGCGCGAGCAGTACTTC

abundance: .
j_gene: TRBJ2-1
v_gene: TRBV3-1/TRBV3-2
d_gene: TRBD2
CDR3aa: CASSGSGAQFF
CDR3nt: TGTGCCAGCAGCGGTAGCGGGGCCCAGTTCTTC

abundance: .
j_gene: TRBJ1-3
v_gene: TRBV3-1/TRBV3-2
d_gene: .
CDR3aa: CASSHSGAGNTIYF
CDR3nt: TGTGCCAGCAGCCACTCGGGAGCTGGAAACACCATATATTTT

abundance: .
j_gene: TRBJ2-7
v_gene: TRBV7-2
d_gene: .
CDR3aa: CASSLRRADGEQYF
CDR3nt: TGTGCCAGCAGCTTACGCAGGGCGGATGGCGAGCAGTACTTC

abundance: .
j_gene: TRBJ2-3
v_gene: TRBV6-4
d_gene: TRBD1
CDR3aa: CASSDGTGGTDTQYF
CDR3nt: TGTGCCAGCAGTGACGGGACAGGGGGCACAGATACGCAGTATTTT

abundance: .
j_gene: TRBJ1-2
v_gene: TRBV7-9
d_gene: .
CDR3aa: CASASFGINYGYTF
CDR3nt: TGTGCCAGCGCCTCCTTCGGGATTAACTATGGCTACACCTTC

abundance: once
j_gene: TRBJ1-5
v_gene: TRBV7-9
d_gene: .
CDR3aa: CASSLGPTAEPQHF
CDR3nt: TGTGCCAGCAGCTTAGGCCCCACAGCGGAGCCCCAGCATTTT

abundance: .
j_gene: TRBJ1-2
v_gene: TRBV27
d_gene: TRBD1
CDR3aa: CASFGTDNYGYTF
CDR3nt: TGTGCCAGCTTCGGGACAGATAACTATGGCTACACCTTC

abundance: .
j_gene: TRBJ1-2
v_gene: TRBV10-3
d_gene: .
CDR3aa: CAIRGSGYGYTF
CDR3nt: TGTGCCATCCGTGGGAGCGGGTATGGCTACACCTTC

abundance: .
j_gene: TRBJ1-6
v_gene: TRBV14
d_gene: .
CDR3aa: CALRVSYNSPLHF
CDR3nt: TGTGCCCTGAGGGTCTCCTATAATTCACCCCTCCACTTT

abundance: .
j_gene: TRBJ2-1
v_gene: TRBV7-9
d_gene: TRBD2
CDR3aa: CASSLGLRLSNEQFF
CDR3nt: TGTGCCAGCAGTTTGGGACTACGATTATCCAATGAGCAGTTCTTC

abundance: .
j_gene: TRBJ1-2
v_gene: TRBV18
d_gene: .
CDR3aa: CASSTESDTGYTF
CDR3nt: TGTGCCAGCTCAACCGAGAGTGACACCGGCTACACCTTC

abundance: .
j_gene: TRBJ2-1
v_gene: TRBV6-1
d_gene: TRBD2
CDR3aa: CASSASAGGLHNEQFF
CDR3nt: TGTGCCAGCAGTGCTTCAGCGGGGGGGCTACACAATGAGCAGTTCTTC

abundance: .
j_gene: TRBJ2-7
v_gene: TRBV10-2
d_gene: .
CDR3aa: CASSEGRISYEQYF
CDR3nt: TGCGCCAGCAGTGAGGGCAGGATCTCCTACGAGCAGTACTTC

abundance: .
j_gene: TRBJ2-5
v_gene: TRBV29-1
d_gene: TRBD2
CDR3aa: CSVETLGGGRETQYF
CDR3nt: TGCAGCGTTGAAACTCTCGGGGGGGGTCGAGAGACCCAGTACTTC

abundance: .
j_gene: TRBJ1-1
v_gene: TRBV10-1
d_gene: .
CDR3aa: CASSAQGTEAFF
CDR3nt: TGCGCCAGCAGTGCCCAGGGGACTGAAGCTTTCTTT

abundance: .
j_gene: TRBJ2-5
v_gene: TRBV14
d_gene: TRBD2
CDR3aa: CASSRTSGDLGTQYF
CDR3nt: TGTGCCAGCAGCAGGACTAGCGGGGACCTCGGGACCCAGTACTTC

abundance: .
j_gene: TRBJ2-3
v_gene: TRBV2
d_gene: .
CDR3aa: CASRGLWDTQYF
CDR3nt: TGTGCCAGCAGGGGGCTATGGGATACGCAGTATTTT

abundance: .
j_gene: TRBJ1-2
v_gene: TRBV5-1
d_gene: TRBD1
CDR3aa: CASSRTFTGGAEDGYTF
CDR3nt: TGCGCCAGCAGCCGGACCTTCACAGGGGGCGCTGAAGATGGCTACACCTTC

abundance: many
j_gene: TRBJ2-7
v_gene: TRBV7-2
d_gene: TRBD1
CDR3aa: CASTLSGTGGKEQYF
CDR3nt: TGTGCCAGCACTTTGTCCGGGACAGGGGGCAAGGAGCAGTACTTC

abundance: .
j_gene: TRBJ1-2
v_gene: TRBV2
d_gene: TRBD1
CDR3aa: CASREGQGERNHYYGYTF
CDR3nt: TGTGCCAGCAGGGAGGGACAGGGGGAGCGTAACCATTACTATGGCTACACCTTC

abundance: .
j_gene: TRBJ2-7
v_gene: TRBV28
d_gene: .
CDR3aa: CATGAYEQYF
CDR3nt: TGTGCCACCGGGGCCTACGAGCAGTACTTC

abundance: many
j_gene: TRBJ2-7
v_gene: TRBV5-1
d_gene: TRBD1
CDR3aa: CASSLQGYEQYF
CDR3nt: TGCGCCAGCAGCTTACAGGGGTACGAGCAGTACTTC

abundance: .
j_gene: TRBJ2-1
v_gene: TRBV19
d_gene: TRBD2
CDR3aa: CASSRGGGGYNEQFF
CDR3nt: TGTGCCAGTAGCCGGGGGGGTGGAGGATACAATGAGCAGTTCTTC

abundance: once
j_gene: TRBJ1-2
v_gene: TRBV5-1
d_gene: .
CDR3aa: CASSLETEPNYGYTF
CDR3nt: TGCGCCAGCAGCTTGGAGACAGAACCTAACTATGGCTACACCTTC

abundance: few
j_gene: TRBJ1-2
v_gene: TRBV2
d_gene: TRBD1
CDR3aa: CASNPGQRYGYTF
CDR3nt: TGTGCCAGCAACCCGGGACAGCGCTATGGCTACACCTTC

abundance: .
j_gene: TRBJ1-1
v_gene: TRBV11-2
d_gene: .
CDR3aa: CASSRGGRQNTEAFF
CDR3nt: TGTGCCAGCAGCCGGGGGGGCCGGCAGAACACTGAAGCTTTCTTT